This T cell receptor (beta chain) originates from a study of glioma-infiltrating T cells. Study in general: About 1 million peripheral T cells were targeted at roughly 4.5- to 10-fold coverage.

The CDR3 covers 15 residues. V was pared by 4 bases and J by 5 bases, with 18 bases between. Germline V gives CDR1 MNHEY, CDR2 SVGEGT. The iRepertoire nested amplicon-rescue multiplex PCR amplified TCR alpha and beta CDR3s from RNA. TCRdb fed the multiplex PCR reads into MiXCR, producing one record per CDR3 protein. Here the sample spans approximately 400,000 distinct CDR3 sequences, about 40% being singletons. The sequenced sample consisted of glioma tissue, nonneoplastic brain tissue, or PBMCs (not recorded which). This chain links TRBV6-2 or TRBV6-3 with TRBJ2-7; D unresolved. This TCR came from a human donor with low-grade glioma or glioblastoma, undergoing nonglioma brain surgery, or in good health (not recorded which). CDR3 sequence (DNA): TGTGCCAGCAGTTCCCATCCCCCGCTCCCCCACGAGCAGTACTTC. This translates into CASSSHPPLPHEQYF.